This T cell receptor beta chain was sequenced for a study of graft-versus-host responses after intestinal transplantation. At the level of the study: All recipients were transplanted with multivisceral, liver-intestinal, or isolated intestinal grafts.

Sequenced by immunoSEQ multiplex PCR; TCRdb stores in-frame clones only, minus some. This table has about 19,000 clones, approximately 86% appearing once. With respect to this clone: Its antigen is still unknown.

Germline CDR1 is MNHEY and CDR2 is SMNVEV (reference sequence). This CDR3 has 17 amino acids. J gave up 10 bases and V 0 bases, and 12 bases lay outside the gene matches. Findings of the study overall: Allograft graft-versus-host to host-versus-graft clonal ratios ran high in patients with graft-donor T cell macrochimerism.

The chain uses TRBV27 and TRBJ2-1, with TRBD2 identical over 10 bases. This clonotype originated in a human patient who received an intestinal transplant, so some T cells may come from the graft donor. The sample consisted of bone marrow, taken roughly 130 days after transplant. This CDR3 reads CASSLSLFSSGRNEQFF. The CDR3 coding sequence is TGTGCCAGCAGTTTATCCCTTTTTTCTAGCGGGAGAAACGAGCAGTTCTTC.